This T cell receptor (beta chain) was identified in a study of Ad26.COV2.S vaccination and SARS-CoV-2 variants. Study outcomes and limitations: The study found similar non-spike TCR breadth in vaccine and placebo recipients.

This clone appeared a single time. Its antigen is unidentified. This CDR3 contains 15 residues. Germline CDR1 ENHRY, CDR2 SYGVKD. Trimming took 2 bases from V and 5 from J, leaving 15 bases between them. The method was immunoSEQ multiplex PCR; TCRdb's version includes in-frame clones alone and lacks a portion of them. The sample includes about 350,000 clones, roughly nine tenths of them seen just once. Sequencing was performed on peripheral blood, taken after recovery from COVID-19. This TCR derives from a human donor who had recovered from COVID-19. This chain uses TRBV10-3 with TRBJ1-1; D possibly corresponds to TRBD1 (5 bases). CDR3 region: CAISERGAIKTEAFF. The CDR3 DNA is TGTGCCATCAGTGAGCGGGGCGCGATAAAGACTGAAGCTTTCTTT.